This passage covers 30 T cell receptor beta chains from one sample sequenced in a study of OX40 agonist ivuxolimab in advanced cancers. Data came from immunoSEQ multiplex PCR; TCRdb stores just in-frame clones and leaves some out. The table records approximately 42,000 clones, over 75% of them present only once. The source material was CD4+ or CD8+ T cells sorted from blood, sampled in a trial of the OX40 agonist ivuxolimab. Receptor source: an adult with an advanced solid tumor such as melanoma, head and neck, liver or kidney cancer.

The V and J genes are TRBV23-1 and TRBJ2-1; no clear D. TRBV23-1 is an ORF; its function is uncertain. The CDR3 has 15 amino acids. Deletions cut 6 bases from V and 3 bases from J, with 15 bases between. The CDR3 reads CASRPVSGDYNEQFF. The CDR3, as DNA: TGCGCCAGCAGACCCGTTAGTGGAGACTACAATGAGCAGTTCTTC.

The V and J genes are TRBV19 and TRBJ2-5; 12 bases align to TRBD2. The better agreement between TRBJ2-7 and the DNA end casts doubt on the J call. CDR1 is LNHDA, CDR2 SQIVND, per germline (reference sequence). CDR3 size: 15 residues. The CDR3 DNA is TGTGCCAGTAGTGCGACTAGCGGGAGCTCCTACGAGCAGTACTTC. Encoded protein: CASSATSGSSYEQYF.

The table lists this clone with a few counts. V and J are TRBV7-2 and TRBJ2-3, with 7 bases identical to TRBD2. Trimming cost V 5 bases and J 1 base; bases outside gene matches: 6. The CDR3 length is 15 residues. Germline V gives CDR1 SGHTA, CDR2 FQGNSA. The CDR3 sequence is CASSPWTSRTDTQYF. Written as DNA, the CDR3 is TGTGCCAGCAGCCCATGGACTAGTCGCACAGATACGCAGTATTTT.

This clone turned up a few times. V usage is TRBV10-3 and J usage is TRBJ2-1, with a tentative D call TRBD1 (5 bases). The CDR3 contains 16 residues. Trimming left V 0 bases short and J 3 bases short, with 12 bases between. Germline CDR1 reads ENHRY; CDR2 reads SYGVKD. The CDR3 coding sequence is TGTGCCATCAGTGAGTCGTTAGGGGCTCTCTACAATGAGCAGTTCTTC. Protein: CAISESLGALYNEQFF.

This clone has a handful of counts. The chain joins TRBV6-1 to TRBJ1-5, with D perhaps matching TRBD1 (5 bases). The germline V gene has CDR1 MNHNS and CDR2 SASEGT. The V end lost 5 bases, the J end lost 2 bases, and 13 bases lay between the germline ends. This CDR3 spans 15 amino acids. For the CDR3, the DNA is TGTGCCAGCAGTACCAGACAGATAGGCAATCAGCCCCAGCATTTT. The encoded protein is CASSTRQIGNQPQHF.

V usage is TRBV18 and J usage is TRBJ2-2; the match to TRBD1 covers 8 bases. Germline CDR1 and CDR2: KGHSH and LQKENI. There are 14 residues in the CDR3. V was clipped by 6 bases and J by 3 bases; unmatched bases: 3. The CDR3 nucleotides read TGTGCCAGCTCGCAGGGGGCAGACACCGGGGAGCTGTTTTTT. This codes for CASSQGADTGELFF.

There are a few counts of this clone. The chain is built from TRBV2 and TRBJ1-2; unclear D gene. This CDR3 contains 13 residues. The germline V and J ends were trimmed by 5 bases and 5 bases, with 12 bases remaining between them. From germline, CDR1 is SNHLY and CDR2 FYNNEI. CDR3 DNA sequence: TGTGCCAGCAGTACCGGGCCGAGGTATGGCTACACCTTC. As protein: CASSTGPRYGYTF.

The rearrangement joins TRBV18 to TRBJ1-1; 9 positions agree with TRBD1. The CDR3 consists of 16 residues. V gave up 1 base and J gave up 3 bases; unmatched junction bases: 6. CDR1 and CDR2 (germline): KGHSH, LQKENI. The CDR3 region has the DNA TGTGCCAGCTCACCACAGGGACAGGGAGTATACACTGAAGCTTTCTTT. It encodes CASSPQGQGVYTEAFF.

J is TRBJ2-5 and V is TRBV29-1, with TRBD2 matching 11 bases. Trimming cost V 8 bases and J 5 bases; bases outside gene matches: 10. The germline gives CDR1 SQVTM, CDR2 ANQGSEA. The CDR3 has 14 residues. Here the CDR3 DNA reads TGCAGCATTAAGACTAGCGGGATGCGGGAGACCCAGTACTTC. Its protein is CSIKTSGMRETQYF.

The rearrangement links TRBV7-2 to TRBJ2-1; D unclear. Between the trimmed V and J ends, which lost 0 bases and 8 bases, there was a span of 8 bases. The germline V gene has CDR1 SGHTA and CDR2 FQGNSA. The CDR3 totals 13 residues. CDR3 region: CASSLAWSDEQFF. The CDR3 DNA follows: TGTGCCAGCAGCTTAGCGTGGAGTGATGAGCAGTTCTTC.

The chain carries TRBV5-1 and TRBJ2-5, with TRBD2 matching 14 bases. The CDR3 has 16 residues. Germline V gives CDR1 SGHRS, CDR2 YFSETQ. Trimming took 4 bases from V and 5 from J; bases not matched to a gene: 7. CDR3 amino acids: CASSRGLAGVSETQYF. The CDR3 DNA follows: TGCGCCAGCAGCCGGGGACTAGCGGGAGTTTCTGAGACCCAGTACTTC.

The chain links TRBV5-6 to TRBJ2-5; 14 bases match TRBD2. Germline CDR1 SGHDT, CDR2 YYEEEE. The ends lost 2 bases at V and 5 bases at J; junction bases unmatched: 2. CDR3 length equals 15 residues. CDR3 sequence reads: CASSLRLAGGETQYF. The DNA for the CDR3 is TGTGCCAGCAGCTTACGACTAGCGGGAGGGGAGACCCAGTACTTC.

The V call is TRBV13, the J call TRBJ1-2, with 11 bases fitting TRBD1. Looked up from germline, CDR1 is PRHDT and CDR2 is FYEKMQ (reference sequence). Trimming took 3 bases from V and 5 from J; bases not matched to a gene: 5. The CDR3 is made up of 15 amino acids. The CDR3 loop is CASSFPGQGAYGYTF. The CDR3 nucleotides are TGTGCCAGCAGCTTCCCCGGACAGGGGGCATATGGCTACACCTTC.

This clone was detected once. The CDR3 DNA sequence: TGTGCCAGCTCACCACCGACGGGGGGCTACACCTTC. It encodes CASSPPTGGYTF. The chain has TRBV18 and TRBJ1-2; D unclear. This CDR3 is built from 12 residues. Germline V gene sequence: CDR1 KGHSH, CDR2 LQKENI. V was shortened by 0 bases and J by 8 bases, with 7 bases between the two germline ends.

A word on this clone: The same CDR3 also results from other DNA sequences found in this sample. The chain has TRBV5-4 and TRBJ1-4; weak D call: TRBD1 (5 bases). Per the germline V gene, CDR1 is SGHNT and CDR2 is YYREEE (reference sequence). This CDR3 contains 16 residues. V dropped 4 bases and J dropped 0 bases, with 13 bases sitting between them. Here the CDR3 reads CASSIREGTTNEKLFF. CDR3 nucleotide sequence: TGTGCCAGCAGCATCCGTGAGGGGACAACTAATGAAAAACTGTTTTTT.

The chain uses TRBV11-3 and TRBJ2-5, with 7 bases matching TRBD2. The trim removed 2 bases at V and 4 bases at J, leaving 4 bases unmatched. The CDR3 loop spans 14 amino acids. Germline CDR1 is SGHNT and CDR2 is YENEEA. CDR3 sequence: CASSLRPGGETQYF. In nucleotides, the CDR3 is TGTGCCAGCAGCTTAAGACCGGGAGGAGAGACCCAGTACTTC.

The J gene is TRBJ2-2, the V gene TRBV7-7, with no clear D. This CDR3 has 17 amino acids. From germline, CDR1 is SSHAT and CDR2 FNYEAQ (reference sequence). Trimming took 5 bases from V and 0 from J, leaving 16 bases between them. The CDR3 region is CASSPGPSSANTGELFF. The CDR3 bases are TGTGCCAGCAGCCCTGGTCCCAGCAGCGCGAACACCGGGGAGCTGTTTTTT.

The chain has TRBV4-3 and TRBJ1-2, with TRBD1 matching over 10 bases. The germline gives CDR1 LGHNA, CDR2 YSLEER. The CDR3 has 15 amino acids. The J segment lost 2 bases and the V segment lost 4 bases, leaving 4 bases of the junction unmatched. Here the CDR3 DNA reads TGCGCCAGCAGCCCCGGGACAGGGGTGAACTATGGCTACACCTTC. Translation: CASSPGTGVNYGYTF.

The gene calls are TRBV5-3 and TRBJ1-5; D is ambiguous. TRBV5-3 is assigned to the ORF class and has an uncertain function. The CDR3 length is 14 residues. The V gene lost 6 bases and the J gene lost 5 bases, with 15 bases spanning the gap. The CDR3 here is CARTAWLTYQPQHF. Written as DNA, the CDR3 is TGTGCCAGAACGGCGTGGCTTACCTATCAGCCCCAGCATTTT.

The CDR3 sequence: CASSQLINLYSNEKLFF. CDR3 DNA sequence: TGTGCCAGTAGTCAATTGATCAACCTGTACTCCAATGAAAAACTGTTTTTT. The J gene is TRBJ1-4, the V gene TRBV19, with unresolved D. The CDR3 has 17 amino acids. The germline V gene encodes CDR1 LNHDA and CDR2 SQIVND (reference sequence). V lost 5 bases and J lost 5, with 21 bases in between.

This clone turned up a few times. This chain connects TRBV7-8 to TRBJ2-1, with 7 positions matching TRBD2. J lost 0 bases, V lost 4 bases, and 6 bases had no gene match. Germline values: CDR1 SGHVS, CDR2 FQNEAQ. The CDR3 loop spans 16 amino acids. The DNA of the CDR3 is TGTGCCAGCAGCTCGTGGGGCGGGAGCTCCTACAATGAGCAGTTCTTC. It is translated as CASSSWGGSSYNEQFF.

The chain is built from TRBV30 and TRBJ2-6, with 8 bases aligning to TRBD1. Trimming removed 5 bases from V and 0 bases from J; junction bases left unmatched: 3. There are 15 residues in the CDR3. Germline V gene lookup returns CDR1 GTSNPN and CDR2 SVGIG (reference sequence). The DNA for the CDR3 is TGTGCCTGGGGGACAGGAAACTCTGGGGCCAACGTCCTGACTTTC. It specifies CAWGTGNSGANVLTF.

The chain joins TRBV2 to TRBJ1-2; maybe TRBD1 (6 bases). Trimming cost V 6 bases and J 7 bases, with 15 bases left between them. The CDR3 is 13 amino acids. CDR1 and CDR2 from the germline V gene are SNHLY and FYNNEI. The DNA for the CDR3 is TGTGCCAGCAGATATCAGGGGTACGGTGGCTACACCTTC. Translated: CASRYQGYGGYTF.

The chain couples TRBV21-1 to TRBJ2-5; no DNA check was done on the table's D call, TRBD2. TRBV21-1 is a recognized pseudogene. The CDR3 runs 17 residues. The CDR3 sequence: CACGTSGRIGVQETQYF. The CDR3 DNA reads TGTGCCTGCGGGACTAGCGGGAGAATAGGGGTCCAAGAGACCCAGTACTTC.

The chain links TRBV6-5 to TRBJ1-1; no firm D call. V lost 2 bases to trimming and J lost 4 bases, with 17 bases between them. CDR1 is MNHEY and CDR2 is SVGAGI in the germline V gene. This CDR3 is 16 amino acids long. CDR3 region: CASSYGRTLPGTEAFF. For the CDR3, the DNA is TGTGCCAGCAGTTACGGTCGGACTTTGCCCGGCACTGAAGCTTTCTTT.

The chain links TRBV5-8 to TRBJ1-1, with D tentatively TRBD1 (6 bases). The germline gives CDR1 SGHTS, CDR2 YDEGEE. V lost 0 bases and J 4 bases, leaving 10 bases between the germline ends. The CDR3 sequence is 14 residues long. The DNA of the CDR3 is TGTGCCAGCAGCTTGGTAGGGGGGTCCACTGAAGCTTTCTTT. This codes for CASSLVGGSTEAFF.

The rearrangement joins TRBV7-9 to TRBJ1-1, with TRBD1 identical over 10 bases. Germline values: CDR1 SEHNR, CDR2 FQNEAQ (reference sequence). V gave up 2 bases and J gave up 11 bases; unmatched junction bases: 8. This CDR3 is 14 amino acids long. Here the CDR3 reads CASSLFETGGLAFF. DNA for the CDR3: TGTGCCAGCAGCTTATTTGAGACAGGGGGCCTGGCTTTCTTT. Full variable domain (outside the CDR3, taken from reference TRBV7-9 and TRBJ1-1): DTGVSQNPRHKITKRGQNVTFRCDPISEHNRLYWYRQTLGQGPEFLTYFQNEAQLEKSRLLSDRFSAERPKGSFSTLEIQRTEQGDSAMYLCASSLFETGGLAFFGQGTRLTVV.

This chain connects TRBV11-2 to TRBJ1-1; 10 nucleotides line up with TRBD1. The CDR3 has 15 residues. The germline gives CDR1 SGHAT, CDR2 FQNNGV. After removal of 4 bases from V and 5 bases from J, the junction contained 7 bases not matched to a gene. The CDR3 sequence is CASSYGQGVRTEAFF. CDR3 nucleotides: TGTGCCAGCAGCTATGGACAGGGGGTGCGAACTGAAGCTTTCTTT.

J is TRBJ2-1 and V is TRBV27, with D perhaps matching TRBD1 (6 bases). Germline loops: CDR1 MNHEY, CDR2 SMNVEV (reference sequence). This CDR3 contains 16 residues. V lost 6 bases to trimming and J lost 0 bases, with 15 bases between them. The CDR3 region is CASSPIQGSSYNEQFF. The CDR3 DNA sequence: TGTGCCAGCAGCCCAATTCAGGGGAGCTCCTACAATGAGCAGTTCTTC.

The V call is TRBV5-4, the J call TRBJ2-7, with TRBD1 identical over 8 bases. J was trimmed by 2 bases and V by 6 bases; bases with no gene match: 10. This CDR3 has 15 amino acids. Germline assignment: CDR1 SGHNT and CDR2 YYREEE (reference sequence). For the CDR3, the DNA is TGTGCCAGCAACAGAGGGGGACAGGCCACCTACGAGCAGTACTTC. Translated, it gives CASNRGGQATYEQYF.